The T cell receptor (beta chain) described here comes from a study of T cell responses to AZD1222 COVID-19 vaccine. Sequencing used immunoSEQ multiplex PCR; TCRdb keeps in-frame clones, though not all of them. Among roughly 85,000 clones listed, about nine tenths were seen once. The table lists this clone with a count of one. The antigen remains undetermined. The CDR3 spans 16 residues. Per germline, CDR1 SGHVS and CDR2 FNYEAQ. Trimming cost V 5 bases and J 4 bases; bases outside gene matches: 12. Study findings and constraints: Mostly white British, mostly female donors; authors suggested clonal diversity may be underestimated.

The sequence was collected from an adult who received the AZD1222 COVID-19 vaccine. The sequenced sample was peripheral blood, obtained 28 days after the second AZD1222 dose. The chain is built from TRBV7-6 and TRBJ1-1; the match to TRBD1 covers 8 bases. The chain's CDR3 is CASSPGGNTGGTEAFF. DNA of the CDR3: TGTGCCAGCAGCCCAGGGGGAAACACAGGGGGCACTGAAGCTTTCTTT.